The present entry profiles one TCR beta chain with its context. Its target is not known. Libraries were prepared by immunoSEQ multiplex PCR; TCRdb keeps only in-frame clonotypes and omits some of them. The sample consists of roughly 140,000 clones, about nine tenths of them appearing once. The CDR3 is made up of 13 amino acids. Looked up from germline, CDR1 is SEHNR and CDR2 is FQNEAQ (reference sequence). V was pared by 5 bases and J by 8 bases, with 15 bases between. These data belong to a study of T cell responses to AZD1222 COVID-19 vaccine. Study observations and caveats: It should be noted that donors were predominantly white British and more often female, and clonal diversity was possibly underestimated.

Sequencing was performed on peripheral blood, taken on day 0 of MenACWY control vaccination. The receptor's source is an adult in good health. This chain connects TRBV7-9 to TRBJ1-2; D is unresolved. Here the CDR3 DNA reads TGTGCCAGCAGCAAACCAACCTCAGGAGGCTACACCTTC. Translation: CASSKPTSGGYTF.